This TCR beta chain was obtained from a study of blood T cell repertoires in COVID-19. Study background: The analysed material was cDNA or gDNA that came from T cells, B-cell-depleted T cells, or PBMCs.

The CDR3 covers 16 residues. The V end lost 2 bases, the J end lost 0 bases, and 11 bases lay between the germline ends. In germline, CDR1 is WSHSY, CDR2 SAAADI. The assay was immunoSEQ multiplex PCR, and TCRdb's table has in-frame clones only and misses some. The data hold some 180,000 clones, with almost 85% observed a single time. The chain uses TRBV10-2 and TRBJ1-5; D not resolved. Sequencing used peripheral blood. This sequence originates from a woman aged 80 or over with COVID-19, enrolled during active disease. CDR3 DNA sequence: TGCGCCAGCAGTGAGCCCGGTCAATATAGCAATCAGCCCCAGCATTTT. Amino acid sequence: CASSEPGQYSNQPQHF.